The 30 T cell receptor beta chains listed next were all sequenced from one sample in a study of shared clonotypes between healthy human individuals (dated by TCRdb to 2020 to 2022). Libraries were built with the immunoSEQ multiplex PCR assay. TCRdb mirrors the immuneACCESS table, restricted to in-frame sequences. Some clones are absent from its copies; in checked studies, under half trace to an unresolved V gene, and the reason for the others is unknown. This sample lists a few million clones; roughly nine tenths were detected once. The ten largest make up over 0.12% of the sample. Sequenced material: naive CD4+ T cells sorted from blood. The cell subset or site label, read with the paper, signifies: CD45RA+ positively selected. The receptors here all came from a man between 18 and 35 years old in good health.

A single count supports this clone. The CDR3 nucleotides read TGTGCCAGCAGCTTGGAAGGGGGCGCAAGGAACGAGCAGTACTTC. This sequence encodes CASSLEGGARNEQYF. The gene calls are TRBV5-4 and TRBJ2-7; 7 nucleotides match TRBD1. CDR1 is SGHNT, CDR2 YYREEE, per germline (reference sequence). V lost 0 bases to trimming and J lost 5 bases; unmatched junction nucleotides: 8. CDR3 size: 15 residues.

Note on this clone: Other DNA sequences in the sample encode the same CDR3. The V call is TRBV30, the J call TRBJ2-1; possibly TRBD1 for D (5 bases). This CDR3 spans 13 amino acids. V was trimmed by 1 base and J by 4 bases, leaving 8 bases between them. Germline V gene sequence: CDR1 GTSNPN, CDR2 SVGIG (reference sequence). Written as DNA, the CDR3 is TGTGCCTGGAGTGGGACAACTTACAATGAGCAGTTCTTC. Residues: CAWSGTTYNEQFF.

The chain uses TRBV30 and TRBJ1-5; D ambiguous. The V end was cut by 2 bases, the J end by 7 bases, with 12 bases between. The germline gives CDR1 GTSNPN, CDR2 SVGIG (reference sequence). There are 13 residues in the CDR3. CDR3 protein: CAWSPGLDQPQHF. The CDR3 nucleotides read TGTGCCTGGAGTCCGGGGTTGGACCAGCCCCAGCATTTT.

Comment on this clone: The junction and the germline gene differ at one end; a read error may be behind it. This chain uses TRBV27 with TRBJ2-2, with D uncertain. Germline V gene data show CDR1 as MNHEY and CDR2 as SMNVEV (reference sequence). This CDR3 is built from 14 residues. Here the CDR3 DNA reads TGCACCACAATGATAAGGAGAGACACCGGGGAGCTGTTTTTT. As protein: CTTMIRRDTGELFF.

J is TRBJ2-7 and V is TRBV9; D is perhaps TRBD2 (5 bases). Germline assignment: CDR1 SGDLS and CDR2 YYNGEE. This CDR3 has 15 residues. V lost 0 bases and J 0 bases, leaving 10 bases between the germline ends. The CDR3 reads CASSVGGSNSYEQYF. The CDR3 DNA reads as TGTGCCAGCAGCGTAGGAGGGAGTAACTCCTACGAGCAGTACTTC.

This chain connects TRBV4-1 to TRBJ2-1, with TRBD2 as a possible D gene (7 bases). This CDR3 spans 15 amino acids. Germline V gene sequence: CDR1 MGHRA, CDR2 YSYEKL. V lost 1 base, J lost 10 bases, and 17 bases lay in between. CDR3 amino acids: CASSQGPGGGREQFF. The CDR3 DNA reads as TGCGCCAGCAGCCAAGGCCCCGGGGGCGGGAGAGAGCAGTTCTTC.

In nucleotides, the CDR3 is TGTGCCAGCAGTGAAGGGGGTGGAGGGGCCAACGTCCTGACTTTC. It specifies CASSEGGGGANVLTF. This chain joins TRBV6-1 and TRBJ2-6; D call uncertain. Trimming removed 1 base from V and 4 bases from J, with 8 bases in between. The germline V gene encodes CDR1 MNHNS and CDR2 SASEGT. This CDR3 has 15 residues.

V is TRBV11-2 and J is TRBJ1-1, with TRBD1 matching over 10 bases. CDR3 size: 15 residues. Germline V gives CDR1 SGHAT, CDR2 FQNNGV. V trimming: 5 bases; J trimming: 3 bases; junction bases outside the gene matches: 6. The CDR3 protein is CASSLTGGSDTEAFF. DNA for the CDR3: TGTGCCAGCAGCCTGACAGGGGGCTCGGACACTGAAGCTTTCTTT.

V and J are TRBV5-5 and TRBJ2-7; 7 bases align to TRBD2. V shed 3 bases, J shed 2 bases, and the junction held 8 bases outside the gene matches. Germline-derived CDR1 and CDR2 are SGHKS and YYEKEE (reference sequence). CDR3 length: 15 residues. This chain's CDR3 is CASSSPGTTPYEQYF. Here the CDR3 DNA reads TGTGCCAGCAGCTCGCCCGGGACTACGCCCTACGAGCAGTACTTC.

Concerning this clone: Other DNA sequences from this sample encode an identical CDR3 as well. The chain recombines TRBV7-2 with TRBJ1-5; no reliable D call. The germline V gene encodes CDR1 SGHTA and CDR2 FQGNSA. V was shortened by 1 base and J by 6 bases, with 4 bases between the two germline ends. The CDR3 runs to 12 residues. CDR3 in amino acids: CASSLDSQPQHF. CDR3 nucleotides: TGTGCCAGCAGCTTAGATAGTCAGCCCCAGCATTTT.

This chain connects TRBV5-4 to TRBJ1-2; TRBD1 aligns across 12 bases. The CDR3 spans 18 residues. After removal of 0 bases from V and 7 bases from J, the junction contained 13 bases not matched to a gene. Germline CDR1 is SGHNT and CDR2 is YYREEE (reference sequence). CDR3: CASSLGGQGARRAGGYTF. The CDR3 DNA reads as TGTGCCAGCAGCTTGGGGGGACAGGGGGCCCGCAGGGCAGGTGGCTACACCTTC.

This clone appeared once. CDR3 nucleotide sequence: TGTGCCAGCTCACCACCGGACAGGAGTGGCTACACCTTC. Its protein product is CASSPPDRSGYTF. The chain links TRBV18 to TRBJ1-2; the match to TRBD1 covers 7 bases. The CDR3 length is 13 residues. V lost 0 bases and J lost 7; bases outside the gene matches: 2. Germline loops: CDR1 KGHSH, CDR2 LQKENI. Based on the CDR3 plus reference TRBV18 and TRBJ1-2, the full variable domain is NAGVMQNPRHLVRRRGQEARLRCSPMKGHSHVYWYRQLPEEGLKFMVYLQKENIIDESGMPKERFSAEFPKEGPSILRIQQVVRGDSAAYFCASSPPDRSGYTFGSGTRLTVV.

The V call is TRBV6-5, the J call TRBJ2-2; D is undetermined. Germline CDR1 MNHEY, CDR2 SVGAGI. Trimming stripped 10 bases from V and 1 base from J, with 7 bases between. The CDR3 loop spans 12 amino acids. CDR3 protein: CAIGVNTGELFF. The CDR3 DNA reads as TGTGCCATCGGAGTGAACACCGGGGAGCTGTTTTTT.

The chain combines TRBV29-1 with TRBJ1-2; the match to TRBD1 covers 9 bases. V lost 6 bases to trimming and J lost 5 bases; unmatched junction nucleotides: 4. CDR1 is SQVTM, CDR2 ANQGSEA, per germline. The CDR3 is 12 residues long. In DNA, the CDR3 is TGCAGCGTCCGCGGACAGGGGTATGGCTACACCTTC. Its translation is CSVRGQGYGYTF.

This clone has only one observation. The CDR3 reads CASSLSGGVADTQYF. The CDR3 DNA follows: TGCGCCAGCAGCTTGAGTGGGGGGGTGGCAGATACGCAGTATTTT. The chain uses TRBV5-1 and TRBJ2-3, with 7 bases identical to TRBD2. The CDR3 consists of 15 residues. Losses at the gene ends were 1 base for V and 4 bases for J; bases not matched to a gene: 6. CDR1 is SGHRS and CDR2 is YFSETQ in the germline V gene.

This chain joins TRBV4-1 and TRBJ2-3; no definite D call. The CDR3 extends over 16 amino acids. Germline V gene lookup returns CDR1 MGHRA and CDR2 YSYEKL. Trimming removed 0 bases from V and 2 bases from J, with 12 bases in between. CDR3: CASSQDVVTITDTQYF. For the CDR3, the DNA is TGCGCCAGCAGCCAAGATGTAGTAACTATCACAGATACGCAGTATTTT.

J is TRBJ2-7 and V is TRBV27; D not resolved. V gave up 5 bases and J gave up 3 bases, with 8 bases separating them. CDR3 length: 12 amino acids. Germline values: CDR1 MNHEY, CDR2 SMNVEV (reference sequence). CDR3: CASSASIYEQYF. The CDR3, as DNA: TGTGCCAGCAGTGCATCGATCTACGAGCAGTACTTC.

In the case of this clone: In the same sample, other DNA sequences code for this CDR3. V usage is TRBV6-5 and J usage is TRBJ1-2, with 7 bases aligning to TRBD1. Germline values: CDR1 MNHEY, CDR2 SVGAGI. The trim removed 2 bases at V and 4 bases at J, leaving 4 bases unmatched. This CDR3 has 14 amino acids. For the CDR3, the DNA is TGTGCCAGCAGTTACGACAGGGTCGGCTATGGCTACACCTTC. Its protein product is CASSYDRVGYGYTF.

This chain joins TRBV2 and TRBJ2-1; 8 nucleotides agree with TRBD2. Germline V gene data show CDR1 as SNHLY and CDR2 as FYNNEI. V gave up 5 bases and J gave up 1 base; unmatched junction bases: 4. The CDR3 has 15 residues. CDR3 in DNA: TGTGCCAGCAGTTTAGCGGGGACTTCCTACAATGAGCAGTTCTTC. Protein sequence: CASSLAGTSYNEQFF.

V and J are TRBV11-3 and TRBJ2-1, with 7 bases lining up with TRBD2. Unmatched junction bases numbered 11, after V lost 0 bases and J lost 12 bases. The CDR3 consists of 15 residues. Per germline, CDR1 SGHNT and CDR2 YENEEA. The CDR3 region is CASSLDATSPQGQFF. The CDR3 region has the DNA TGTGCCAGCAGCTTAGATGCGACTAGCCCCCAAGGGCAGTTCTTC.

V usage is TRBV10-2 and J usage is TRBJ2-1, with 7 bases lining up with TRBD2. CDR3 size: 15 residues. From germline, CDR1 is WSHSY and CDR2 SAAADI. V lost 5 bases, J lost 0 bases, and 4 bases stayed unmatched. The CDR3 loop is CASSREAFSYNEQFF. Written as DNA, the CDR3 is TGCGCCAGCAGTCGGGAGGCGTTCTCCTACAATGAGCAGTTCTTC.

V and J are TRBV5-1 and TRBJ2-2; 7 bases fit TRBD1. The trim removed 6 bases at V and 3 bases at J, leaving 8 bases unmatched. Germline CDR1 is SGHRS and CDR2 is YFSETQ. The CDR3 length is 15 residues. CDR3 amino acids: CASKKGAGDTGELFF. In nucleotides, the CDR3 is TGCGCCAGCAAAAAGGGGGCAGGAGACACCGGGGAGCTGTTTTTT.

V usage is TRBV28 and J usage is TRBJ2-7, with D perhaps matching TRBD1 (6 bases). The CDR3 runs 15 residues. Germline V gives CDR1 MDHEN, CDR2 SYDVKM. The V and J ends lost 1 base and 3 bases respectively, with 13 bases between them. The CDR3 reads CASSLSRPGDYEQYF. CDR3 bases: TGTGCCAGCAGTTTATCTAGGCCAGGGGACTACGAGCAGTACTTC. Using reference TRBV28 and TRBJ2-7 for the parts outside the CDR3, the full variable domain is DVKVTQSSRYLVKRTGEKVFLECVQDMDHENMFWYRQDPGLGLRLIYFSYDVKMKEKGDIPEGYSVSREKKERFSLILESASTNQTSMYLCASSLSRPGDYEQYFGPGTRLTVT.

The gene calls are TRBV6-5 and TRBJ2-7; D uncertain. The CDR3 contains 15 residues. V gave up 6 bases and J gave up 3 bases, with 18 bases separating them. Germline loops: CDR1 MNHEY, CDR2 SVGAGI. CDR3 bases: TGTGCCAGCAGCGGGTCCTCCGAGAAGGGCTACGAGCAGTACTTC. Its translation: CASSGSSEKGYEQYF.

The rearrangement uses TRBV18 and TRBJ2-7; TRBD2 matches at 7 bases. V gave up 6 bases and J gave up 6 bases; unmatched junction bases: 11. Germline V CDR1 and CDR2: KGHSH, LQKENI. The CDR3 has 14 residues. The CDR3 DNA reads TGTGCCAGCTCCGGTACTAGCGCATCGTCCGAGCAGTACTTC. Protein: CASSGTSASSEQYF.

Remarks on this clone: This CDR3 is also generated by other DNA sequences in the sample. The J gene is TRBJ2-1, the V gene TRBV5-1; 8 positions agree with TRBD2. The germline V gene encodes CDR1 SGHRS and CDR2 YFSETQ. CDR3 length: 15 amino acids. The V gene end was trimmed by 3 bases and the J gene end by 3 bases; junction bases not matched to a gene: 5. In DNA form, the CDR3 reads TGCGCCAGCAGCTCAACTAGCGGTCTCTACAATGAGCAGTTCTTC. Translated, it gives CASSSTSGLYNEQFF.

The genes are TRBV7-3 and TRBJ2-2; 8 bases match TRBD1. The CDR3 has 14 amino acids. Trimming cost V 5 bases and J 3 bases; bases outside gene matches: 2. Germline values: CDR1 SGHTA, CDR2 FQGTGA. This chain's CDR3 is CASSRTGYTGELFF. The CDR3 nucleotides read TGTGCCAGCAGCCGGACAGGGTACACCGGGGAGCTGTTTTTT.

About this clone: At one of its ends the junction is not consistent with the germline gene, which may arise from a read error. The same CDR3 arises from other DNA sequences in this sample as well. The chain uses TRBV18 and TRBJ1-5; 9 bases map to TRBD1. Germline V lookup: CDR1 KGHSH, CDR2 LQKENI. The CDR3 runs 15 residues. CDR3 amino acids: CASSPQGASNQPQHF. Here the CDR3 DNA reads TGTGCCAGCTCGCCACAGGGGGCCAGCAATCAGCCCCAGCATTTT.

J is TRBJ2-4 and V is TRBV7-9, with TRBD2 as a possible D gene (6 bases). The CDR3 totals 16 residues. Trimming left V 0 bases short and J 8 bases short, with 17 bases between. CDR1 is SEHNR, CDR2 FQNEAQ, per germline (reference sequence). CDR3 loop: CASSLASGTSGDIQYF. CDR3 DNA: TGTGCCAGCAGCTTAGCATCCGGGACCTCGGGGGACATTCAGTACTTC.

This clone was counted a single time. This chain uses TRBV27 with TRBJ1-2; D unclear. Germline-derived CDR1 and CDR2 are MNHEY and SMNVEV (reference sequence). The CDR3 is 16 residues long. Between the trimmed V and J ends, which lost 2 bases and 2 bases, there was a span of 15 bases. The CDR3 coding sequence is TGTGCCAGCAGTTTAAGTACCCCTTCAGGCAACTATGGCTACACCTTC. This gives the protein CASSLSTPSGNYGYTF.